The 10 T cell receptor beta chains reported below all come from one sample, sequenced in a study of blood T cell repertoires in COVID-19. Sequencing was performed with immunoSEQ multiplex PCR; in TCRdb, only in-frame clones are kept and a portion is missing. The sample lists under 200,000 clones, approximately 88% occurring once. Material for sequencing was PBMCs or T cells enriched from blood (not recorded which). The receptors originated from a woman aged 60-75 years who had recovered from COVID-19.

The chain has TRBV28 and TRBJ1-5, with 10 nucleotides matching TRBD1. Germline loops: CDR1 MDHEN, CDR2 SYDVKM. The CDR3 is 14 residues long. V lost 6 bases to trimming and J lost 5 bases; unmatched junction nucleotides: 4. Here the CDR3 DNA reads TGTGCCAGCAGCCCAGGACAGGGGGATCAGCCCCAGCATTTT. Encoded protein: CASSPGQGDQPQHF.

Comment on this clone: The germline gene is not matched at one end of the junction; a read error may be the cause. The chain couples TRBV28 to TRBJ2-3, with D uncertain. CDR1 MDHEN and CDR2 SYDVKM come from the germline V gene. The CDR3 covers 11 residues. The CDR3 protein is CASSFKTAWRF. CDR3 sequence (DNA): TGTGCCAGCAGTTTTAAGACGGCCTGGAGATTT.

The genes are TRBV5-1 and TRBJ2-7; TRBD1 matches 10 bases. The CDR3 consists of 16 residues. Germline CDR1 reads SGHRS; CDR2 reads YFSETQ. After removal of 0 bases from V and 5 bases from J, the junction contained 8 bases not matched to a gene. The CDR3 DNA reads TGCGCCAGCAGCTTGGGATTGGGACAGGGGAGCAACGAGCAGTACTTC. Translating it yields CASSLGLGQGSNEQYF. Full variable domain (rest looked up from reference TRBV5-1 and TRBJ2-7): KAGVTQTPRYLIKTRGQQVTLSCSPISGHRSVSWYQQTPGQGLQFLFEYFSETQRNKGNFPGRFSGRQFSNSRSEMNVSTLELGDSALYLCASSLGLGQGSNEQYFGPGTRLTVT.

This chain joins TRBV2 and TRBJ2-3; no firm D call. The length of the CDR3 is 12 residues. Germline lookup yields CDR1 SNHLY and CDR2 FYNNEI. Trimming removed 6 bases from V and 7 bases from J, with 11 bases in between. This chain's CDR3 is CASRAQPHTQYF. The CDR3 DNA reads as TGTGCCAGCAGGGCACAACCCCATACGCAGTATTTT.

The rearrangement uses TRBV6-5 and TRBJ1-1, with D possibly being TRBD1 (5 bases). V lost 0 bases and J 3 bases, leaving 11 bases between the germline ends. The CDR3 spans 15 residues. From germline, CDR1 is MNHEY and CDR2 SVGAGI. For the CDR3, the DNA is TGTGCCAGCAGTTACTCGAGGACACTTGACACTGAAGCTTTCTTT. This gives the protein CASSYSRTLDTEAFF.

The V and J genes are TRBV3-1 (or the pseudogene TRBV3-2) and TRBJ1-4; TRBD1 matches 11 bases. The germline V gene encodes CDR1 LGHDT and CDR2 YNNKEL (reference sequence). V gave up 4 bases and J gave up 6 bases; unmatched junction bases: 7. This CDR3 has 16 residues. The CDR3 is CASSRLRGQGDEKLFF. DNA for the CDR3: TGTGCCAGCAGCCGACTTAGGGGACAGGGGGATGAAAAACTGTTTTTT.

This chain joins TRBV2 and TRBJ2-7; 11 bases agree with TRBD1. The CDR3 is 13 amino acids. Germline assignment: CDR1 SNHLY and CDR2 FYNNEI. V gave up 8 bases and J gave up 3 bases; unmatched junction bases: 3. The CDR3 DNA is TGTGCCAGCGGGGGGACAGGGGGCTACGAGCAGTACTTC. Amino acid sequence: CASGGTGGYEQYF.

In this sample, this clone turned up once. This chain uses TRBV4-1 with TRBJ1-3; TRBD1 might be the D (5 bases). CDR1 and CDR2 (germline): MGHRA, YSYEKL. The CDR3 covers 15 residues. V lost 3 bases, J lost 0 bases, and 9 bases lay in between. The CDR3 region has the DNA TGCGCCAGCAGCCACAGGGTTTCCTCTGGAAACACCATATATTTT. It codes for CASSHRVSSGNTIYF.

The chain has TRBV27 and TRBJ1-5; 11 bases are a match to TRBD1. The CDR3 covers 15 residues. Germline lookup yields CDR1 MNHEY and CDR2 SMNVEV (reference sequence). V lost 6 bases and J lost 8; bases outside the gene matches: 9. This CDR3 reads CASSLRTGGLEPQHF. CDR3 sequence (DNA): TGTGCCAGCAGCCTCCGGACAGGGGGCTTAGAGCCCCAGCATTTT.

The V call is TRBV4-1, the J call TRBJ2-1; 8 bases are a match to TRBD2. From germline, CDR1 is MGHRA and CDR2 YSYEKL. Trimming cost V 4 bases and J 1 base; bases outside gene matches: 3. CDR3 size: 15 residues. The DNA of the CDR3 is TGCGCCAGCAGCCTTAGCGGGGAATCCTACAATGAGCAGTTCTTC. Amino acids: CASSLSGESYNEQFF.